The following is a T cell receptor beta chain sequence with its context. The germline gives CDR1 SGHRS, CDR2 YFSETQ. Between the trimmed V and J ends, which lost 1 base and 4 bases, there was a span of 10 bases. This CDR3 contains 14 residues. In TCRdb, the 5' RACE reads were re-called with MiXCR into one record per CDR3 protein. The sample includes roughly 55,000 distinct CDR3 sequences, over 20% of them seen just once. J is TRBJ2-3 and V is TRBV5-1; D uncertain. The sequenced sample was tumor-infiltrating naive CD4+ T cells sorted from the breast tumor. Subset in this sample: naive CD4+ T cells, CD4+CD45RA+CD25-. The clonotype originates from a female donor with breast cancer. CDR3 sequence reads: CASSLSLGADTQYF. The CDR3 nucleotides are TGCGCCAGCAGCTTGTCGCTGGGCGCAGATACGCAGTATTTT. The full variable domain, completed using reference TRBV5-1 and TRBJ2-3, is KAGVTQTPRYLIKTRGQQVTLSCSPISGHRSVSWYQQTPGQGLQFLFEYFSETQRNKGNFPGRFSGRQFSNSRSEMNVSTLELGDSALYLCASSLSLGADTQYFGPGTRLTVL.